Listed here are 26 T cell receptor beta chains from one sample, sequenced in a study of cytomegalovirus exposure and HLA in healthy donors. 60 Vbeta and 13 Jbeta primers were used in PCR. Sequencing used immunoSEQ multiplex PCR; TCRdb keeps in-frame clones, though not all of them. The sample includes about 150,000 clones, roughly 83% of them seen just once. Material for sequencing was PBMCs. The receptors come from a man aged 35-49 years in good health and CMV-seronegative.

This chain uses TRBV9 with TRBJ2-3, with TRBD1 identical over 7 bases. The length of the CDR3 is 13 residues. Germline CDR1 is SGDLS and CDR2 is YYNGEE. The V segment lost 1 base and the J segment 4 bases; nucleotides outside the gene matches: 0. CDR3 loop: CASSVTGADTQYF. CDR3 in DNA: TGTGCCAGCAGCGTAACAGGGGCAGATACGCAGTATTTT.

The chain links TRBV7-9 to TRBJ1-3, with TRBD1 matching over 8 bases. Germline V gene lookup returns CDR1 SEHNR and CDR2 FQNEAQ (reference sequence). The J segment lost 0 bases and the V segment lost 6 bases, leaving 7 bases of the junction unmatched. The CDR3 has 16 residues. The CDR3 DNA sequence: TGTGCCAGCAGGACACAACAGGGGGACTCTGGAAACACCATATATTTT. It specifies CASRTQQGDSGNTIYF.

The chain has TRBV9 and TRBJ2-7; 10 positions match TRBD1. V dropped 0 bases and J dropped 4; count of bases not matched to a gene: 1. Per the germline V gene, CDR1 is SGDLS and CDR2 is YYNGEE. This CDR3 region has 14 residues. CDR3 nucleotide sequence: TGTGCCAGCAGCGTAGGGGACAGGGGTTACGAGCAGTACTTC. It is translated as CASSVGDRGYEQYF.

The chain employs TRBV29-1 and TRBJ2-3, with a tentative D call TRBD1 (6 bases). Germline V lookup: CDR1 SQVTM, CDR2 ANQGSEA. The CDR3 totals 11 residues. V gave up 8 bases and J gave up 4 bases, with 10 bases separating them. DNA of the CDR3: TGCAGCACTGAGGGGGCAGATACGCAGTATTTT. Residues: CSTEGADTQYF.

This rearrangement joins TRBV7-9 to TRBJ1-4; no reliable D call. The V gene lost 5 bases and the J gene lost 8 bases, with 12 bases spanning the gap. This CDR3 contains 13 residues. Looked up from germline, CDR1 is SEHNR and CDR2 is FQNEAQ (reference sequence). The CDR3 reads CASSRGSLEKLFF. CDR3 sequence (DNA): TGTGCCAGCAGCCGCGGTAGCCTCGAAAAACTGTTTTTT.

This clone was found a few times. This rearrangement joins TRBV6-1 to TRBJ2-5; TRBD1 agrees at 7 bases. Trimming cost V 1 base and J 4 bases; bases outside gene matches: 9. Germline V CDR1 and CDR2: MNHNS, SASEGT. CDR3 length: 16 amino acids. The CDR3 nucleotides are TGTGCCAGCAGTGAAGGAAGGGGGCGGGTGGTAGAGACCCAGTACTTC. The encoded protein is CASSEGRGRVVETQYF.

The gene calls are TRBV19 and TRBJ1-2, with D possibly TRBD1 on 5 matching bases. Germline V gives CDR1 LNHDA, CDR2 SQIVND (reference sequence). The CDR3 consists of 16 residues. Trimming took off 2 bases at V and 2 bases at J, with 15 bases between the two ends. The DNA of the CDR3 is TGTGCCAGTAGTATACACAGATCGGACAAGAACTATGGCTACACCTTC. Protein product: CASSIHRSDKNYGYTF.

This rearrangement joins TRBV9 to TRBJ2-6, with 7 bases aligning to TRBD2. CDR1 and CDR2 (germline): SGDLS, YYNGEE. The CDR3 sequence is 19 residues long. Losses at the gene ends were 3 bases for V and 0 bases for J; bases not matched to a gene: 12. This CDR3 is CASSGEGRVLPSGANVLTF. The CDR3 nucleotides read TGTGCCAGCAGCGGGGAGGGCAGGGTTTTGCCCTCTGGGGCCAACGTCCTGACTTTC.

The gene calls are TRBV5-6 and TRBJ2-1, with 9 positions matching TRBD1. The CDR3 totals 15 residues. CDR1 is SGHDT and CDR2 is YYEEEE in the germline V gene. Trimming cost V 4 bases and J 2 bases; bases outside gene matches: 4. The CDR3 nucleotides are TGTGCCAGCAGCCAGGACAGGGGCCCCTACAATGAGCAGTTCTTC. This gives the protein CASSQDRGPYNEQFF. Variable domain in full (rest from reference TRBV5-6 and TRBJ2-1): DAGVTQSPTHLIKTRGQQVTLRCSPKSGHDTVSWYQQALGQGPQFIFQYYEEEERQRGNFPDRFSGHQFPNYSSELNVNALLLGDSALYLCASSQDRGPYNEQFFGPGTRLTVL.

About this clone: One end of the junction varies from germline; a read error may be responsible. The gene calls are TRBV7-7 and TRBJ1-6; TRBD1 aligns across 9 bases. CDR1 is SSHAT, CDR2 FNYEAQ, per germline (reference sequence). The CDR3 length is 16 residues. The CDR3 loop is CASSFKSGQGYSPLHF. The CDR3 nucleotides read TGTGCTAGCAGCTTCAAATCGGGACAGGGTTATTCACCCCTCCACTTT.

The chain links TRBV9 to TRBJ2-1, with D unresolved. The CDR3 is 12 amino acids. Deletions cut 4 bases from V and 5 bases from J, with 7 bases between. CDR1 is SGDLS and CDR2 is YYNGEE in the germline V gene. CDR3 DNA sequence: TGTGCCAGCAGCCCCGGAGACAATGAGCAGTTCTTC. As protein: CASSPGDNEQFF.

The chain recombines TRBV4-3 with TRBJ1-2; 7 bases map to TRBD1. V lost 1 base, J lost 1 base, and 3 bases stayed unmatched. CDR1 is LGHNA, CDR2 YSLEER, per germline. The CDR3 length is 15 residues. This CDR3 reads CASSQAQGINYGYTF. CDR3 bases: TGCGCCAGCAGCCAAGCACAGGGGATTAACTATGGCTACACCTTC.

The chain combines TRBV10-3 with TRBJ1-3; unclear D gene. Looked up from germline, CDR1 is ENHRY and CDR2 is SYGVKD. The CDR3 extends over 16 amino acids. V was pared by 2 bases and J by 2 bases, with 13 bases between. The CDR3 loop reads CAISEGRPGTGNTIYF. CDR3 DNA sequence: TGTGCCATCAGTGAGGGAAGACCAGGCACTGGAAACACCATATATTTT.

The V gene is TRBV11-3, the J gene TRBJ2-7; D gene ambiguous. Germline V gene lookup returns CDR1 SGHNT and CDR2 YENEEA. This CDR3 is 13 amino acids long. Trimming left V 5 bases short and J 0 bases short, with 8 bases between. The CDR3 DNA reads TGTGCCAGCAGCGCAAGAGACTCCTACGAGCAGTACTTC. Its translation is CASSARDSYEQYF. Combining the CDR3 with reference TRBV11-3 and TRBJ2-7 gives the whole variable domain EAGVVQSPRYKIIEKKQPVAFWCNPISGHNTLYWYLQNLGQGPELLIRYENEEAVDDSQLPKDRFSAERLKGVDSTLKIQPAELGDSAVYLCASSARDSYEQYFGPGTRLTVT.

The V call is TRBV6-6, the J call TRBJ1-2, with 10 bases fitting TRBD1. CDR1 MNHNY and CDR2 SVGAGI come from the germline V gene (reference sequence). The CDR3 is 16 amino acids. With V trimmed by 2 bases and J by 8 bases, 11 bases remained unmatched. CDR3 DNA sequence: TGTGCCAGCAGTTACCCCCTAAGACAGGGGGCGGAAGGCTACACCTTC. Translation: CASSYPLRQGAEGYTF.

V and J are TRBV7-3 and TRBJ2-1, with 12 bases lining up with TRBD2. CDR1 is SGHTA, CDR2 FQGTGA, per germline. Losses at the gene ends were 1 base for V and 9 bases for J; bases not matched to a gene: 7. The CDR3 has 16 amino acids. The CDR3: CASSLIFGLAGSEQFF. CDR3 coding DNA: TGTGCCAGCAGCTTAATTTTTGGACTAGCGGGAAGTGAGCAGTTCTTC.

The chain joins TRBV6-6 to TRBJ1-3; tentative D call: TRBD1 (6 bases). With 6 bases removed from V and 0 bases from J, the gap between germline ends came to 15 bases. The CDR3 sequence is 16 residues long. Germline-derived CDR1 and CDR2 are MNHNY and SVGAGI (reference sequence). CDR3 nucleotides: TGTGCCAGCAGAGATACCGGGACAATCTCTGGAAACACCATATATTTT. The encoded protein is CASRDTGTISGNTIYF.

The chain has TRBV19 and TRBJ2-1, with 8 bases matching TRBD2. CDR1 and CDR2 (germline): LNHDA, SQIVND (reference sequence). Unmatched junction bases numbered 6, after V lost 4 bases and J lost 4 bases. CDR3 length: 15 residues. Here the CDR3 reads CASSSTSGNYNEQFF. The CDR3 nucleotides are TGTGCCAGTAGTAGTACTAGCGGAAATTACAATGAGCAGTTCTTC.

The table lists this clone with a few counts. The chain has TRBV5-6 and TRBJ1-6, with unresolved D. This CDR3 comprises 12 residues. CDR1 and CDR2 from the germline V gene are SGHDT and YYEEEE. V was shortened by 6 bases and J by 7 bases, with 8 bases between the two germline ends. The CDR3 nucleotides are TGTGCCAGCACCTTTCAGAATTCACCCCTCCACTTT. Translating gives CASTFQNSPLHF.

CDR3 amino acids: CASSLGSGRGYTF. The CDR3 DNA reads TGTGCCAGCAGCTTAGGATCAGGAAGAGGCTACACCTTC. This chain uses TRBV7-8 with TRBJ1-2; D is unclear. Germline V gives CDR1 SGHVS, CDR2 FQNEAQ. V was trimmed by 1 base and J by 8 bases, leaving 11 bases between them. The CDR3 consists of 13 residues. The full variable domain, with the rest looked up from reference TRBV7-8 and TRBJ1-2, is GAGVSQSPRYKVAKRGQDVALRCDPISGHVSLFWYQQALGQGPEFLTYFQNEAQLDKSGLPSDRFFAERPEGSVSTLKIQRTQQEDSAVYLCASSLGSGRGYTFGSGTRLTVV.

The chain joins TRBV5-1 to TRBJ1-6; the match to TRBD1 covers 10 bases. Trimming removed 4 bases from V and 10 bases from J; junction bases left unmatched: 8. Per germline, CDR1 SGHRS and CDR2 YFSETQ. The CDR3 has 15 residues. The CDR3 reads CASSPATGGESPLHF. CDR3 in DNA: TGCGCCAGCAGCCCGGCGACAGGGGGCGAGTCACCCCTCCACTTT.

The genes are TRBV5-1 and TRBJ2-3; 9 positions match TRBD1. J gave up 2 bases and V 5 bases, and 6 bases lay outside the gene matches. Germline values: CDR1 SGHRS, CDR2 YFSETQ. There are 15 residues in the CDR3. CDR3 in DNA: TGCGCCAGCAGTCTACAGGGGGCCCTCACAGATACGCAGTATTTT. The encoded protein is CASSLQGALTDTQYF.

This clone was seen a few times. The rearrangement links TRBV15 to TRBJ2-1, with 10 bases aligning to TRBD2. Per germline, CDR1 LNHNV and CDR2 YYDKDF (reference sequence). J lost 4 bases, V lost 0 bases, and 6 bases had no gene match. The length of the CDR3 is 17 residues. The CDR3 region is CATSRDPLAGKYNEQFF. CDR3 sequence (DNA): TGTGCCACCAGCAGAGATCCACTAGCGGGAAAGTACAATGAGCAGTTCTTC.

The J gene is TRBJ2-7, the V gene TRBV28, with 8 nucleotides matching TRBD1. The CDR3 length is 14 residues. From germline, CDR1 is MDHEN and CDR2 SYDVKM. J was trimmed by 3 bases and V by 5 bases; bases with no gene match: 6. The CDR3 sequence: CASSADRVLYEQYF. The CDR3 bases are TGTGCCAGCAGTGCGGACAGGGTACTCTACGAGCAGTACTTC.

The V and J genes are TRBV14 and TRBJ2-7, with a possible D match to TRBD1 (5 bases). Germline CDR1 is SGHDN and CDR2 is FVKESK. The CDR3 runs 15 residues. The germline V and J ends were trimmed by 4 bases and 1 base, with 14 bases remaining between them. The CDR3 DNA follows: TGTGCCAGCAGCCGACACAGGAGCAATTCCTACGAGCAGTACTTC. It is translated as CASSRHRSNSYEQYF.

The gene calls are TRBV29-1 and TRBJ2-7; TRBD1 aligns across 10 bases. Germline V CDR1 and CDR2: SQVTM, ANQGSEA. The CDR3 sequence is 13 residues long. Unmatched junction bases numbered 7, after V lost 6 bases and J lost 5 bases. CDR3 coding DNA: TGCAGCGTCGTCGGGACAGGGGACCACGAGCAGTACTTC. This translates into CSVVGTGDHEQYF.